The 2 T cell receptor beta chains below all came from one sample that was sequenced in a study of response to subunit inactivated influenza vaccine. TCRdb re-called the RT-PCR reads with MiXCR, one entry per CDR3 protein. The table records about 480,000 distinct CDR3 sequences, over 10% of them present only once. The sample in question was PBMCs from blood, obtained 40 to 50 days after vaccination. These receptors came from a man aged 50-59 years who received an inactivated influenza vaccine.

The gene calls are TRBV12-3 or TRBV12-4 and TRBJ1-5; perhaps TRBD1 as D (6 bases). The CDR3 runs 17 residues. Trimming stripped 4 bases from V and 0 bases from J, with 16 bases between. The CDR3 nucleotides are TGTGCCAGCAGTTACCTCCGGACAGAAGCTAGCAATCAGCCCCAGCATTTT. Its protein is CASSYLRTEASNQPQHF.

The rearrangement links TRBV6-1 to TRBJ1-6; possibly TRBD1 for D (6 bases). V was clipped by 2 bases and J by 10 bases, with 12 bases between them. Germline V CDR1 and CDR2: MNHNS, SASEGT. This CDR3 spans 14 amino acids. CDR3 in amino acids: CASSEQGIQSPLHF. CDR3 nucleotide sequence: TGTGCCAGCAGTGAACAGGGGATACAGTCACCCCTCCACTTT.